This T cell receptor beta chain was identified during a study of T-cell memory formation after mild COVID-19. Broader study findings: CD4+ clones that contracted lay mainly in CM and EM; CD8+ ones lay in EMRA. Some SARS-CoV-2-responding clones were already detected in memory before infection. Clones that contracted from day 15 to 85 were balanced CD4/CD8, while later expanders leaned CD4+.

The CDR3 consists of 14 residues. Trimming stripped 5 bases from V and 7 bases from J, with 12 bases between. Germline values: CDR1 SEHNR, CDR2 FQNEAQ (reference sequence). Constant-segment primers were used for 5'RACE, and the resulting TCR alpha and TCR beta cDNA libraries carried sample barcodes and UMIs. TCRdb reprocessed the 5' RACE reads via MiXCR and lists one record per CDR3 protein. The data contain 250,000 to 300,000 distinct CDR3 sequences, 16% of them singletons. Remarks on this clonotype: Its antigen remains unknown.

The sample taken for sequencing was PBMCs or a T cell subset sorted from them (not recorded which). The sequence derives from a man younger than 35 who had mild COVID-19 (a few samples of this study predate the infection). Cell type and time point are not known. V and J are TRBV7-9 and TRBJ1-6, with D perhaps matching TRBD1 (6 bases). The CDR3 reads CASSKGDNNSPLHF. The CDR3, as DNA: TGTGCCAGCAGCAAAGGGGACAACAATTCACCCCTCCACTTT. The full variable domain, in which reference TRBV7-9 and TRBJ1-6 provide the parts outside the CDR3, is DTGVSQNPRHKITKRGQNVTFRCDPISEHNRLYWYRQTLGQGPEFLTYFQNEAQLEKSRLLSDRFSAERPKGSFSTLEIQRTEQGDSAMYLCASSKGDNNSPLHFGNGTRLTVT.